These 32 T cell receptor beta chains share one sample of origin, sequenced in a study of shared clonotypes between healthy human individuals. The repertoire was sequenced with immunoSEQ multiplex PCR; TCRdb's copy has only in-frame clones and lacks some. Of over 400,000 clones listed, roughly 80% are singletons. The specimen was PBMCs. These receptors were taken from a middle-aged woman in good health. Some clones in this sample may be carry-over from other donors' samples.

This sequence joins TRBV20-1 and TRBJ2-6; D is unresolved. Germline CDR1 and CDR2: DFQATT and SNEGSKA (reference sequence). Trimming removed 8 bases from V and 4 bases from J, with 6 bases in between. The CDR3 loop spans 11 amino acids. The CDR3 DNA follows: TGCAGTACCCAGGGGGCCAACGTCCTGACTTTC. Translating it yields CSTQGANVLTF.

This clone has ten or more counts. Other DNA sequences in this specimen translate into the identical CDR3. This chain connects TRBV5-1 to TRBJ1-1; no firm D call. V lost 0 bases to trimming and J lost 0 bases, with 6 bases between them. The CDR3 runs to 14 residues. Germline lookup yields CDR1 SGHRS and CDR2 YFSETQ. CDR3 region: CASSLGSVNTEAFF. The CDR3 nucleotides read TGCGCCAGCAGCTTGGGAAGTGTGAACACTGAAGCTTTCTTT.

V and J are TRBV30 and TRBJ2-7, with 14 bases identical to TRBD2. V shed 0 bases, J shed 3 bases, and the junction held 4 bases outside the gene matches. The CDR3 length is 16 residues. Germline V lookup: CDR1 GTSNPN, CDR2 SVGIG (reference sequence). This CDR3 reads CAWSVLGTSGSYEQYF. The CDR3, as DNA: TGTGCCTGGAGTGTACTCGGGACTAGCGGGAGCTACGAGCAGTACTTC.

CDR3 loop: CASSQQLVYNTGELFF. In DNA, the CDR3 is TGTGCCAGCAGCCAACAACTAGTTTATAACACCGGGGAGCTGTTTTTT. The gene calls are TRBV4-2 and TRBJ2-2; D might be TRBD2 (5 bases). The CDR3 runs 16 residues. Germline CDR1 LGHNA, CDR2 YNFKEQ. Between the trimmed V and J ends, which lost 2 bases and 2 bases, there was a span of 12 bases.

Concerning this clone itself: A far larger clone is one nucleotide away, so this likely arose from a read error. The rearrangement links TRBV29-1 to TRBJ1-1, with D maybe TRBD1 (6 bases). The CDR3 has 13 residues. The germline CDR1 and CDR2 sequences are SQVTM and ANQGSEA. The CDR3 nucleotides read TGCGGCGTTAACGAACAGGGAGTCGGCGAAGCTTTCTTT. Protein product: CGVNEQGVGEAFF. Filled out from reference TRBV29-1 and TRBJ1-1, the complete variable domain reads SAVISQKPSRDICQRGTSLTIQCQVDSQVTMMFWYRQQPGQSLTLIATANQGSEATYESGFVIDKFPISRPNLTFSTLTVSNMSPEDSSIYLCGVNEQGVGEAFFGQGTRLTVV.

J is TRBJ2-2 and V is TRBV15, with D possibly being TRBD2 (6 bases). V was shortened by 3 bases and J by 6 bases, with 11 bases between the two germline ends. This CDR3 region has 14 residues. Germline loops: CDR1 LNHNV, CDR2 YYDKDF (reference sequence). This chain's CDR3 is CATSRDGTAGELFF. CDR3 DNA sequence: TGTGCCACCAGCAGGGACGGGACTGCCGGGGAGCTGTTTTTT.

This rearrangement joins TRBV28 to TRBJ1-3, with D unclear. Per germline, CDR1 MDHEN and CDR2 SYDVKM. This CDR3 is built from 14 residues. V shed 4 bases and J shed 0 bases, with 7 bases lying between them. CDR3 amino acids: CASSSPGSGNTIYF. DNA of the CDR3: TGTGCCAGCAGTTCCCCCGGCTCTGGAAACACCATATATTTT. The full variable domain, rest sourced from reference TRBV28 and TRBJ1-3, is DVKVTQSSRYLVKRTGEKVFLECVQDMDHENMFWYRQDPGLGLRLIYFSYDVKMKEKGDIPEGYSVSREKKERFSLILESASTNQTSMYLCASSSPGSGNTIYFGEGSWLTVV.

The J gene is TRBJ1-1, the V gene TRBV2, with a possible D match to TRBD1 (5 bases). Germline CDR1 is SNHLY and CDR2 is FYNNEI. Trimming removed 4 bases at V and 12 bases at J, with 21 bases between. The CDR3 is made up of 14 amino acids. In DNA, the CDR3 is TGTGCCAGCAGTGTAGTCCAGGGTATCAGCCAGACTTTCTTT. It encodes CASSVVQGISQTFF.

This clone was counted only a few times. V usage is TRBV2 and J usage is TRBJ1-1; D is perhaps TRBD1 (5 bases). Trimming pared 4 bases from V and 1 base from J, leaving 10 bases between. The CDR3 runs 14 residues. The germline V gene has CDR1 SNHLY and CDR2 FYNNEI. CDR3: CASSVQGTNTEAFF. In DNA, the CDR3 is TGTGCCAGCAGTGTCCAGGGAACGAACACTGAAGCTTTCTTT.

The chain carries TRBV19 and TRBJ1-5, with TRBD1 identical over 8 bases. CDR1 LNHDA and CDR2 SQIVND come from the germline V gene (reference sequence). J gave up 5 bases and V 5 bases, and 8 bases lay outside the gene matches. The CDR3 consists of 15 residues. CDR3 sequence: CASSVGQGWDQPQHF. The CDR3, as DNA: TGTGCCAGTAGTGTTGGACAGGGCTGGGATCAGCCCCAGCATTTT.

This chain links TRBV5-6 with TRBJ2-1; 8 bases agree with TRBD1. Losses at the gene ends were 2 bases for V and 4 bases for J; bases not matched to a gene: 5. The length of the CDR3 is 15 residues. Germline V gene data show CDR1 as SGHDT and CDR2 as YYEEEE. CDR3 region: CASSLEDRAYNEQFF. In DNA form, the CDR3 reads TGTGCCAGCAGCTTAGAGGACAGGGCTTACAATGAGCAGTTCTTC.

This clone was detected once. The genes are TRBV2 and TRBJ2-1; 13 bases fit TRBD2. Germline CDR1 reads SNHLY; CDR2 reads FYNNEI. V shed 11 bases and J 1 base; nucleotides not matched to a gene: 14. The CDR3 consists of 18 residues. The CDR3 sequence: CALKGGLAGRNSYNEQFF. Written as DNA, the CDR3 is TGTGCCCTAAAGGGGGGACTAGCGGGACGAAATTCCTACAATGAGCAGTTCTTC.

The rearrangement joins TRBV7-9 to TRBJ2-7; D may be TRBD1 or TRBD2 (6 bases each). V lost 3 bases to trimming and J lost 3 bases, with 9 bases between them. Germline CDR1 reads SEHNR; CDR2 reads FQNEAQ (reference sequence). CDR3 length equals 13 residues. CDR3 in amino acids: CASSFRGVYEQYF. DNA of the CDR3: TGTGCCAGCAGCTTTAGGGGGGTCTACGAGCAGTACTTC.

There are many counts of this clone. Other DNA sequences within the sample encode an identical CDR3. V usage is TRBV5-4 and J usage is TRBJ1-1; tentative D call: TRBD1 (5 bases). The CDR3 contains 13 residues. Per the germline V gene, CDR1 is SGHNT and CDR2 is YYREEE (reference sequence). Trimming removed 4 bases at V and 1 base at J, with 8 bases between. DNA for the CDR3: TGTGCCAGCAGCCCAGGACAGAACACTGAAGCTTTCTTT. Its protein product is CASSPGQNTEAFF.

The chain joins TRBV28 to TRBJ2-7, with TRBD2 identical over 7 bases. The V segment lost 8 bases and the J segment 3 bases; nucleotides outside the gene matches: 4. Per the germline V gene, CDR1 is MDHEN and CDR2 is SYDVKM. CDR3 length equals 12 residues. CDR3 in DNA: TGTGCCAGCTCTCCTAGCGGCTACGAGCAGTACTTC. This gives the protein CASSPSGYEQYF.

The chain recombines TRBV4-2 with TRBJ2-5, with TRBD2 matching over 8 bases. Matching the DNA end better, TRBJ2-7 makes the J call doubtful. This CDR3 region has 15 residues. Germline values: CDR1 LGHNA, CDR2 YNFKEQ. The CDR3 sequence: CASSQEYRGGYEQYF. As DNA, the CDR3 is TGTGCCAGCAGCCAAGAGTACCGGGGGGGATACGAGCAGTACTTC.

The chain has TRBV19 and TRBJ2-7, with 7 bases identical to TRBD2. V trimming: 3 bases; J trimming: 2 bases; junction bases outside the gene matches: 7. The length of the CDR3 is 15 residues. Germline V gene data show CDR1 as LNHDA and CDR2 as SQIVND (reference sequence). The chain's CDR3 is CASSIQAGAPYEQYF. DNA of the CDR3: TGTGCCAGTAGTATTCAGGCGGGAGCCCCCTACGAGCAGTACTTC.

The chain links TRBV5-1 to TRBJ2-3; D ambiguous. Germline CDR1 and CDR2: SGHRS and YFSETQ. The CDR3 totals 13 residues. V was clipped by 4 bases and J by 6 bases, with 12 bases between them. The CDR3 DNA reads as TGCGCCAGCAGCGGCGGCAGCCCCGATACGCAGTATTTT. Residues: CASSGGSPDTQYF.

The V call is TRBV12-2, the J call TRBJ1-1. TRBV12-2 is reported as a pseudogene. The CDR3 length is 18 residues. CDR3 coding DNA: TGTGCAAGTCGCTTAGGGGATAGAGAGGGCAGGCCCAACACTGAAGCTTTCTTT. It yields the protein CASRLGDREGRPNTEAFF.

V and J are TRBV6-5 and TRBJ2-1; 7 nucleotides line up with TRBD1. Germline V gives CDR1 MNHEY, CDR2 SVGAGI. V shed 0 bases and J 10 bases; nucleotides not matched to a gene: 9. The CDR3 totals 15 residues. Here the CDR3 DNA reads TGTGCCAGCAGTTACTCGCCGGGACAGTGGTTCGAGCAGTTCTTC. Amino acid sequence: CASSYSPGQWFEQFF.

This chain links TRBV7-9 with TRBJ2-7; no reliable D call. The V end lost 0 bases, the J end lost 7 bases, and 7 bases lay between the germline ends. CDR3 length equals 12 residues. The germline CDR1 and CDR2 sequences are SEHNR and FQNEAQ (reference sequence). CDR3 protein: CASSLAAAEQYF. CDR3 DNA: TGTGCCAGCAGCTTAGCGGCCGCGGAGCAGTACTTC.

This chain links TRBV6-1 with TRBJ1-1, with 10 bases lining up with TRBD1. The germline V gene encodes CDR1 MNHNS and CDR2 SASEGT. The CDR3 totals 15 residues. V lost 5 bases and J lost 3; bases outside the gene matches: 6. The CDR3 reads CASSPRQGAYTEAFF. CDR3 nucleotides: TGTGCCAGCAGTCCAAGACAGGGGGCGTACACTGAAGCTTTCTTT.

This chain uses TRBV6-5 with TRBJ2-1; TRBD2 aligns across 7 bases. CDR3 length: 16 residues. The germline V gene has CDR1 MNHEY and CDR2 SVGAGI. V trimming: 0 bases; J trimming: 10 bases; junction bases outside the gene matches: 12. CDR3 coding DNA: TGTGCCAGCAGTTACTCCTTCGAGTACGCGGGGGAAGAGCAGTTCTTC. It translates to CASSYSFEYAGEEQFF.

The rearrangement uses TRBV7-9 and TRBJ1-1; tentatively, D is TRBD1 (5 bases). Germline V lookup: CDR1 SEHNR, CDR2 FQNEAQ (reference sequence). The CDR3 runs 14 residues. V lost 2 bases and J lost 4, with 11 bases in between. Here the CDR3 DNA reads TGTGCCAGCAGCTTACGCGGGGCCGCCACTGAAGCTTTCTTT. Translating it yields CASSLRGAATEAFF.

The chain joins TRBV7-4 to TRBJ2-2; D perhaps matches TRBD1 (6 bases). V was clipped by 1 base and J by 0 bases, with 15 bases between them. The CDR3 covers 18 residues. Germline V lookup: CDR1 SGHVT, CDR2 SQSDAQ. The CDR3 region has the DNA TGTGCCAGCAGCTTAGTTCCCAGACAGGTAACGAACACCGGGGAGCTGTTTTTT. Its translation: CASSLVPRQVTNTGELFF.

This clone was picked up one time. CDR3 coding DNA: TGTGCCAGCAGTTACTCGGGAAGGGGTGGAGGGCAGCCCCAGCATTTT. It specifies CASSYSGRGGGQPQHF. The gene calls are TRBV6-5 and TRBJ1-5; the D gene is possibly TRBD1 (5 bases). V lost 0 bases and J 7 bases, leaving 16 bases between the germline ends. Germline values: CDR1 MNHEY, CDR2 SVGAGI. This CDR3 contains 16 residues.

The chain recombines TRBV7-3 with TRBJ2-1; 10 bases agree with TRBD2. In germline, CDR1 is SGHTA, CDR2 FQGTGA. J gave up 7 bases and V 2 bases, and 8 bases lay outside the gene matches. This CDR3 contains 16 residues. CDR3 sequence reads: CASSLSSGSQVNEQFF. In DNA form, the CDR3 reads TGTGCCAGCAGCTTATCTAGCGGGAGTCAGGTGAATGAGCAGTTCTTC.

The sample holds one count of this clone. The V and J genes are TRBV19 and TRBJ2-2; D uncertain. CDR1 and CDR2 from the germline V gene are LNHDA and SQIVND (reference sequence). The CDR3 extends over 14 amino acids. V shed 3 bases and J shed 1 base, with 6 bases lying between them. In DNA, the CDR3 is TGTGCCAGTAGTATCTACAGGAACACCGGGGAGCTGTTTTTT. Translating gives CASSIYRNTGELFF.

The chain uses TRBV18 and TRBJ2-3, with D possibly being TRBD1 (5 bases). CDR1 is KGHSH, CDR2 LQKENI, per germline. The CDR3 runs 16 residues. V lost 0 bases and J 7 bases, leaving 17 bases between the germline ends. In nucleotides, the CDR3 is TGTGCCAGCTCACCACCTGGCCAGGGTGGTGGATATACGCAGTATTTT. Translating gives CASSPPGQGGGYTQYF.

The V gene is TRBV28, the J gene TRBJ2-2, with 7 bases that match TRBD2. The germline gives CDR1 MDHEN, CDR2 SYDVKM. The junction had 20 bases not matched to a gene; V was cut back by 7 bases and J by 0 bases. The length of the CDR3 is 20 residues. The CDR3: CASTLSAGEQTLPNTGELFF. The DNA of the CDR3 is TGTGCCAGCACATTGAGCGCGGGAGAGCAAACTTTACCGAACACCGGGGAGCTGTTTTTT.

The genes are TRBV6-6 and TRBJ2-1; TRBD1 matches 7 bases. The CDR3 has 14 residues. Trimming cost V 5 bases and J 3 bases; bases outside gene matches: 4. Germline CDR1 reads MNHNY; CDR2 reads SVGAGI (reference sequence). CDR3: CASSPGQSYNEQFF. The CDR3 DNA follows: TGTGCCAGCAGTCCGGGACAGAGCTACAATGAGCAGTTCTTC.

The chain recombines TRBV11-2 with TRBJ2-7; 9 positions match TRBD1. Germline loops: CDR1 SGHAT, CDR2 FQNNGV. Trimming removed 0 bases from V and 2 bases from J; junction bases left unmatched: 8. This CDR3 comprises 17 residues. The CDR3 DNA is TGTGCCAGCAGCTTAGATCAAGAGGGACAGGGCACCTACGAGCAGTACTTC. The encoded protein is CASSLDQEGQGTYEQYF. Drawing the rest from reference TRBV11-2 and TRBJ2-7, the complete variable domain is EAGVAQSPRYKIIEKRQSVAFWCNPISGHATLYWYQQILGQGPKLLIQFQNNGVVDDSQLPKDRFSAERLKGVDSTLKIQPAKLEDSAVYLCASSLDQEGQGTYEQYFGPGTRLTVT.